The source of this T cell receptor (beta chain) is a study of T-cell reconstitution after alpha-beta-depleted transplantation in children. This CDR3 has 18 residues. From germline, CDR1 is MDHEN and CDR2 SYDVKM. V shed 7 bases and J shed 0 bases, with 19 bases lying between them. This clonotype was observed a handful of times. The TCRbeta library incorporated unique molecular identifiers. Using its own MiXCR run on the PCR reads, TCRdb lists one record per CDR3 protein. Here the sample spans about 350,000 distinct CDR3 sequences, roughly 15% being singletons. The sequencing here drew on PBMCs, taken from the stem cell graft. The chain employs TRBV28 and TRBJ2-6; D is ambiguous. The TCR sequence derives from a human donor who donated a stem cell graft to a child with Fanconi anemia. In DNA, the CDR3 is TGTGCCAGCAATCAAGGTGGAACAGTAGTCTCTGGGGCCAACGTCCTGACTTTC. This codes for CASNQGGTVVSGANVLTF.